The 6 T cell receptor beta chains reported below all come from one sample, sequenced in a study of human T cells and chemical hapten exposure. TCRdb reanalysed the RACE reads using MiXCR and keeps one entry per CDR3 protein. The table lists about 83,000 distinct CDR3 sequences, approximately 8% of them singletons. This sample's time point: patch test 1, 2 weeks after DPC sensitization. Treatment reported: therapeutic diphenylcyclopropenone sensitization with weekly scalp DPC. The sequences come from whole blood, collected in connection with sensitization to the hapten diphenylcyclopropenone (DPC). All receptors come from a woman aged 25 to 39 with alopecia areata. Some clones in this sample may be carry-over from other donors' samples.

This clonotype has at least ten counts. The gene calls are TRBV6-5 and TRBJ1-4; unclear D gene. The length of the CDR3 is 14 residues. The V end lost 2 bases, the J end lost 1 base, and 5 bases lay between the germline ends. CDR1 MNHEY and CDR2 SVGAGI come from the germline V gene. For the CDR3, the DNA is TGTGCCAGCAGTTACGCCGTAACTAATGAAAAACTGTTTTTT. Its protein product is CASSYAVTNEKLFF.

The chain links TRBV5-1 to TRBJ1-1; perhaps TRBD1 as D (5 bases). The V gene lost 0 bases and the J gene lost 5 bases, with 17 bases spanning the gap. Germline assignment: CDR1 SGHRS and CDR2 YFSETQ. The CDR3 is made up of 16 amino acids. This chain's CDR3 is CASSLGFQGRATEAFF. In DNA form, the CDR3 reads TGCGCCAGCAGCTTGGGGTTTCAGGGCAGGGCGACTGAAGCTTTCTTT. The full variable domain, rest sourced from reference TRBV5-1 and TRBJ1-1, is KAGVTQTPRYLIKTRGQQVTLSCSPISGHRSVSWYQQTPGQGLQFLFEYFSETQRNKGNFPGRFSGRQFSNSRSEMNVSTLELGDSALYLCASSLGFQGRATEAFFGQGTRLTVV.

The table lists this clonotype with many counts. The rearrangement uses TRBV20-1 and TRBJ1-2, with 12 bases fitting TRBD1. V shed 6 bases, J shed 8 bases, and the junction held 7 bases outside the gene matches. The V gene's germline CDR1 is DFQATT and CDR2 SNEGSKA (reference sequence). CDR3 size: 13 residues. Here the CDR3 reads CSAPPGQGAGYTF. In DNA form, the CDR3 reads TGCAGTGCGCCCCCGGGACAGGGGGCCGGCTACACCTTC.

The chain is built from TRBV6-1 and TRBJ1-1, with D unclear. Trimming removed 1 base at V and 8 bases at J, with 14 bases between. In germline, CDR1 is MNHNS, CDR2 SASEGT. This CDR3 contains 14 residues. CDR3 sequence (DNA): TGTGCCAGCAGTGAAGTTGGCCACCGGAGAGAAGCTTTCTTT. Translated: CASSEVGHRREAFF.

The gene calls are TRBV13 and TRBJ1-1; no reliable D call. The germline V and J ends were trimmed by 0 bases and 4 bases, with 3 bases remaining between them. The V gene's germline CDR1 is PRHDT and CDR2 FYEKMQ (reference sequence). The CDR3 sequence is 12 residues long. The CDR3 DNA sequence: TGTGCCAGCAGCTTAGGCCTCACTGAAGCTTTCTTT. This codes for CASSLGLTEAFF.

At least ten counts were recorded for this clonotype. The chain combines TRBV14 with TRBJ1-4; 9 bases line up with TRBD1. The junction had 10 bases not matched to a gene; V was cut back by 6 bases and J by 8 bases. In germline, CDR1 is SGHDN, CDR2 FVKESK. The CDR3 has 15 amino acids. The CDR3 spells CASRPDRGESEKLFF. CDR3 coding DNA: TGTGCCAGCAGACCGGACAGGGGAGAATCGGAAAAACTGTTTTTT.